Listed here are 29 T cell receptor beta chains from one sample, sequenced in a study of cytomegalovirus exposure and HLA in healthy donors (dated by TCRdb to 2016 to 2017). Library creation used the immunoSEQ multiplex PCR assay. For the multiplex PCR, a mixture combining 60 forward primers for TCR Vbeta segments and 13 reverse primers for TCR Jbeta segments was used. Drawn from immuneACCESS, this table holds only the in-frame rearrangements with V and J called that TCRdb kept. Clones are partly lost; checked studies trace under half to an unresolved V gene and leave the rest unexplained. Recorded for this sample are over 85,000 clones; 81% of them occurred a single time. In total, the top ten clones hold more than 4.5% of the sample. The sequenced sample consisted of PBMCs. The receptor set was obtained from a man between 35 and 55 years old in good health and CMV-seropositive.

This CDR3 reads CAISDSGLSTDTQYF. The CDR3 DNA reads as TGTGCCATCAGTGACAGCGGTCTCAGCACAGATACGCAGTATTTT. The chain carries TRBV10-3 and TRBJ2-3; weak D call: TRBD2 (5 bases). Germline V gives CDR1 ENHRY, CDR2 SYGVKD. V was clipped by 3 bases and J by 0 bases, with 10 bases between them. The CDR3 length is 15 residues.

Concerning this clone itself: One end of the junction does not line up with germline, which may come from a read error. The rearrangement uses TRBV7-9 and TRBJ1-1, with 9 bases aligning to TRBD1. From germline, CDR1 is SEHNR and CDR2 FQNEAQ (reference sequence). The CDR3 length is 15 residues. The CDR3, as DNA: TGTTCCAGCAGCTTGCCGGGACAGGGAATCTCTGAAGCTTTCTTT. Translating gives CSSSLPGQGISEAFF.

The V call is TRBV18, the J call TRBJ2-7; TRBD1 is a possible D gene (6 bases). Germline lookup yields CDR1 KGHSH and CDR2 LQKENI. This CDR3 spans 14 amino acids. The V gene lost 6 bases and the J gene lost 9 bases, with 21 bases spanning the gap. The CDR3 region is CASSQEDRSRGQYF. The CDR3 DNA reads as TGTGCCAGCTCCCAAGAGGACAGATCGAGAGGGCAGTACTTC.

Written as DNA, the CDR3 is TGTGCCAGCAGCTTATTCGACAGGCCCACTGAAGCTTTCTTT. It codes for CASSLFDRPTEAFF. The chain joins TRBV7-9 to TRBJ1-1; TRBD1 is a possible D gene (6 bases). V was pared by 2 bases and J by 4 bases, with 11 bases between. The CDR3 is 14 amino acids. Germline V gene data show CDR1 as SEHNR and CDR2 as FQNEAQ (reference sequence).

The chain is built from TRBV29-1 and TRBJ2-3; 10 nucleotides match TRBD1. The length of the CDR3 is 13 residues. Per the germline V gene, CDR1 is SQVTM and CDR2 is ANQGSEA. Here the CDR3 reads CSALRDRGRTQYF. CDR3 nucleotides: TGCAGTGCCCTGCGGGACAGGGGTCGAACGCAGTATTTT.

V usage is TRBV10-3 and J usage is TRBJ1-2, with D tentatively TRBD1 (5 bases). Between the trimmed V and J ends, which lost 3 bases and 3 bases, there was a span of 14 bases. Germline CDR1 and CDR2: ENHRY and SYGVKD. The CDR3 is 15 residues long. CDR3 loop: CAISDRGGQDYGYTF. The CDR3 nucleotides read TGTGCCATCAGTGATCGGGGGGGTCAAGACTATGGCTACACCTTC.

V usage is TRBV27 and J usage is TRBJ2-7; perhaps TRBD1 as D (6 bases). CDR3 length: 14 residues. Trimming shortened V by 4 bases and J by 2 bases, and 12 bases separated the two germline ends. Per the germline V gene, CDR1 is MNHEY and CDR2 is SMNVEV (reference sequence). The CDR3 sequence: CASSYRTETYEQYF. The CDR3 nucleotides are TGTGCCAGCAGTTACAGGACAGAAACCTACGAGCAGTACTTC.

Points on this clone: Sequence at one end of the junction differs from germline and may be a read error. The rearrangement joins TRBV7-9 to TRBJ1-1; D remains unclear. This CDR3 is built from 15 residues. Germline lookup yields CDR1 SEHNR and CDR2 FQNEAQ (reference sequence). CDR3 sequence: CSSSFQAYMNTEAFF. Written as DNA, the CDR3 is TGTTCCAGCAGCTTCCAGGCTTACATGAACACTGAAGCTTTCTTT. The full variable domain, completed using reference TRBV7-9 and TRBJ1-1, is DTGVSQNPRHKITKRGQNVTFRCDPISEHNRLYWYRQTLGQGPEFLTYFQNEAQLEKSRLLSDRFSAERPKGSFSTLEIQRTEQGDSAMYLCSSSFQAYMNTEAFFGQGTRLTVV.

V is TRBV7-8 and J is TRBJ2-7; D is perhaps TRBD1 (5 bases). The CDR3 loop spans 14 amino acids. The germline V and J ends were trimmed by 1 base and 7 bases, with 14 bases remaining between them. Per the germline V gene, CDR1 is SGHVS and CDR2 is FQNEAQ. The CDR3 protein is CASSLGIRQPEQYF. The CDR3 DNA is TGTGCCAGCAGCTTAGGTATTCGACAGCCGGAGCAGTACTTC.

This rearrangement joins TRBV28 to TRBJ1-5; D possibly corresponds to TRBD1 (6 bases). Germline CDR1 MDHEN, CDR2 SYDVKM. The V and J ends lost 6 bases and 0 bases respectively, with 12 bases between them. This CDR3 has 15 residues. CDR3 amino acids: CASRGQGISNQPQHF. In DNA, the CDR3 is TGTGCCAGCAGGGGACAAGGAATTAGCAATCAGCCCCAGCATTTT.

The chain couples TRBV28 to TRBJ2-6, with unresolved D. The germline CDR1 and CDR2 sequences are MDHEN and SYDVKM. Trimming shortened V by 3 bases and J by 0 bases, and 3 bases separated the two germline ends. This CDR3 contains 14 residues. The CDR3: CASSFVSGANVLTF. The DNA of the CDR3 is TGTGCCAGCAGTTTCGTCTCTGGGGCCAACGTCCTGACTTTC.

The chain recombines TRBV5-1 with TRBJ2-7, with D perhaps TRBD1 (5 bases). CDR1 is SGHRS, CDR2 YFSETQ, per germline. Trimming pared 5 bases from V and 3 bases from J, leaving 9 bases between. The CDR3 has 12 residues. DNA of the CDR3: TGCGCCAGCAGGGTACAGGACTACGAGCAGTACTTC. This sequence encodes CASRVQDYEQYF.

The chain combines TRBV5-1 with TRBJ2-7; perhaps TRBD1 as D (5 bases). Germline-derived CDR1 and CDR2 are SGHRS and YFSETQ. The CDR3 runs to 12 residues. Trimming took 0 bases from V and 6 from J, leaving 7 bases between them. CDR3 coding DNA: TGCGCCAGCAGCTTGGCCCAGGGCGAGCAGTACTTC. Amino acids: CASSLAQGEQYF.

J is TRBJ2-5 and V is TRBV2; 13 bases are shared with TRBD2. Losses at the gene ends were 7 bases for V and 5 bases for J; bases not matched to a gene: 1. This CDR3 is 13 amino acids long. Germline CDR1 is SNHLY and CDR2 is FYNNEI. The CDR3: CASKLAGGETQYF. CDR3 nucleotide sequence: TGTGCCAGCAAACTAGCGGGAGGGGAGACCCAGTACTTC. Looking up the rest from reference TRBV2 and TRBJ2-5 gives the full variable domain: EPEVTQTPSHQVTQMGQEVILRCVPISNHLYFYWYRQILGQKVEFLVSFYNNEISEKSEIFDDQFSVERPDGSNFTLKIRSTKLEDSAMYFCASKLAGGETQYFGPGTRLLVL.

This clone has a single count. J is TRBJ1-1 and V is TRBV28; 11 nucleotides align to TRBD1. The ends lost 1 base at V and 10 bases at J; junction bases unmatched: 5. Germline V CDR1 and CDR2: MDHEN, SYDVKM. This CDR3 spans 14 amino acids. Here the CDR3 reads CASSLSDRGRRAFF. In DNA, the CDR3 is TGTGCCAGCAGTTTATCGGACAGGGGGCGGCGAGCTTTCTTT.

This clone turned up a few times. A read error may produce the germline difference seen at one junction end. The V and J genes are TRBV7-9 and TRBJ2-7, with D possibly matching TRBD2 (5 bases). The germline V gene has CDR1 SEHNR and CDR2 FQNEAQ (reference sequence). The CDR3 consists of 18 residues. The CDR3, as DNA: TGTTCCAGCAGCTTAGAGGCCTCGCAGGCAGCGGTCGCCTACGAGCAGTACTTC. It translates to CSSSLEASQAAVAYEQYF. The variable domain in full, completed from reference TRBV7-9 and TRBJ2-7, reads DTGVSQNPRHKITKRGQNVTFRCDPISEHNRLYWYRQTLGQGPEFLTYFQNEAQLEKSRLLSDRFSAERPKGSFSTLEIQRTEQGDSAMYLCSSSLEASQAAVAYEQYFGPGTRLTVT.

The chain is built from TRBV6-5 and TRBJ2-1; TRBD1 is a possible D gene (5 bases). Per germline, CDR1 MNHEY and CDR2 SVGAGI. The CDR3 is made up of 12 amino acids. The ends were cut back, 6 bases at V and 9 bases at J, with 12 bases in the middle. This CDR3 reads CASRDDRGEQFF. For the CDR3, the DNA is TGTGCCAGCAGGGACGACAGAGGTGAGCAGTTCTTC.

The chain employs TRBV19 and TRBJ2-7; possibly TRBD2 for D (6 bases). The V end lost 4 bases, the J end lost 4 bases, and 11 bases lay between the germline ends. CDR1 and CDR2 (germline): LNHDA, SQIVND (reference sequence). The CDR3 is 13 amino acids. The CDR3 DNA sequence: TGTGCCAGTAGTACACAGCGGGCGTACGAGCAGTACTTC. Translated, it gives CASSTQRAYEQYF. The full variable domain, completed using reference TRBV19 and TRBJ2-7, is DGGITQSPKYLFRKEGQNVTLSCEQNLNHDAMYWYRQDPGQGLRLIYYSQIVNDFQKGDIAEGYSVSREKKESFPLTVTSAQKNPTAFYLCASSTQRAYEQYFGPGTRLTVT.

This rearrangement joins TRBV13 to TRBJ2-5; 7 bases match TRBD1. Germline V gene lookup returns CDR1 PRHDT and CDR2 FYEKMQ (reference sequence). V lost 0 bases to trimming and J lost 11 bases; unmatched junction nucleotides: 6. The CDR3 extends over 13 amino acids. CDR3 coding DNA: TGTGCCAGCAGCTTAGGGACAGGGAGTGAGCAGTACTTC. Its protein is CASSLGTGSEQYF.

This chain links TRBV6-6 with TRBJ1-2; D may be TRBD1 (6 bases). Trimming stripped 4 bases from V and 8 bases from J, with 14 bases between. From germline, CDR1 is MNHNY and CDR2 SVGAGI (reference sequence). The CDR3 contains 13 residues. CDR3 DNA sequence: TGTGCCAGCAGTTTAGGGGGAATGCGGGGCTACACCTTC. Encoded protein: CASSLGGMRGYTF.

The rearrangement uses TRBV5-6 and TRBJ1-1; unclear D gene. Between the trimmed V and J ends, which lost 0 bases and 7 bases, there was a span of 16 bases. This CDR3 has 15 residues. Germline lookup yields CDR1 SGHDT and CDR2 YYEEEE. CDR3 DNA: TGTGCCAGCAGCTTGGTCATAGCGGGGTTGGGTGAAGCTTTCTTT. This translates into CASSLVIAGLGEAFF.

This clone was detected a few times. V is TRBV6-6 and J is TRBJ2-7; 9 nucleotides line up with TRBD1. In germline, CDR1 is MNHNY, CDR2 SVGAGI (reference sequence). This CDR3 is 15 amino acids long. V shed 6 bases, J shed 4 bases, and the junction held 10 bases outside the gene matches. The CDR3 nucleotides read TGTGCCAGCAGGGAAGGGACAGGGCTTCGATACGAGCAGTACTTC. It yields the protein CASREGTGLRYEQYF.

The rearrangement joins TRBV30 to TRBJ1-5, with D possibly matching TRBD1 (6 bases). The CDR3 is 17 residues long. Germline assignment: CDR1 GTSNPN and CDR2 SVGIG (reference sequence). V shed 3 bases and J shed 2 bases, with 20 bases lying between them. CDR3 loop: CAWSPGEGGFRNQPQHF. The CDR3 nucleotides read TGTGCCTGGAGCCCCGGGGAGGGGGGGTTTCGCAATCAGCCCCAGCATTTT. The full variable domain, with the rest looked up from reference TRBV30 and TRBJ1-5, is SQTIHQWPATLVQPVGSPLSLECTVEGTSNPNLYWYRQAAGRGLQLLFYSVGIGQISSEVPQNLSASRPQDRQFILSSKKLLLSDSGFYLCAWSPGEGGFRNQPQHFGDGTRLSIL.

This chain joins TRBV4-2 and TRBJ2-1; 7 nucleotides match TRBD2. In germline, CDR1 is LGHNA, CDR2 YNFKEQ. The CDR3 has 16 residues. The J segment lost 3 bases and the V segment lost 5 bases, leaving 10 bases of the junction unmatched. The CDR3 DNA reads TGTGCCAGCAGCTCAGGACTAGGCGCGGGCTACAATGAGCAGTTCTTC. This encodes CASSSGLGAGYNEQFF.

The chain is built from TRBV23-1 and TRBJ2-7, with 8 bases aligning to TRBD1. TRBV23-1 falls under the ORF class, with uncertain function. The length of the CDR3 is 17 residues. With 4 bases clipped from V and 2 bases from J, the junction kept 13 bases outside the gene matches. CDR3 sequence (DNA): TGCGCCAGCAGTCGTCAAACCCAGGGACAGGCAGCCTACGAGCAGTACTTC. Translating gives CASSRQTQGQAAYEQYF.

Note on this clone: Other DNA sequences within the sample encode an identical CDR3. The chain combines TRBV28 with TRBJ2-5, with 7 bases identical to TRBD1. The CDR3 has 13 residues. With V trimmed by 5 bases and J by 4 bases, 4 bases remained unmatched. CDR1 is MDHEN and CDR2 is SYDVKM in the germline V gene. Here the CDR3 reads CASSQGVRETQYF. Here the CDR3 DNA reads TGTGCCAGCAGTCAGGGGGTACGAGAGACCCAGTACTTC.

The genes are TRBV25-1 and TRBJ2-1; a possible D gene is TRBD1 (7 bases). CDR3 length: 15 residues. The germline V and J ends were trimmed by 5 bases and 7 bases, with 18 bases remaining between them. CDR1 MGHDK and CDR2 SYGVNS come from the germline V gene. The CDR3 loop is CASSRQGGLGNEQFF. Written as DNA, the CDR3 is TGTGCCAGCAGTCGTCAGGGGGGACTGGGGAATGAGCAGTTCTTC.

This clone has just one count. The V and J genes are TRBV30 and TRBJ2-2; D is unclear. V was cut by 1 base and J by 5 bases, with 11 bases left in between. The CDR3 extends over 14 amino acids. Germline values: CDR1 GTSNPN, CDR2 SVGIG (reference sequence). CDR3 sequence: CAWSGVAQTGELFF. CDR3 sequence (DNA): TGTGCCTGGAGTGGGGTAGCTCAGACCGGGGAGCTGTTTTTT.

The chain employs TRBV7-2 and TRBJ1-6, with a tentative D call TRBD1 (6 bases). The CDR3 extends over 14 amino acids. The germline V gene has CDR1 SGHTA and CDR2 FQGNSA. V was pared by 4 bases and J by 5 bases, with 9 bases between. The CDR3 nucleotides are TGTGCCAGCAGCTCACAGGGTAATAATTCACCCCTCCACTTT. This sequence encodes CASSSQGNNSPLHF.